This record concerns one TCR beta chain sequence. Its antigen specificity is not known. No much larger clonotype is one base removed from it; base qualities were not supplied. This entry is derived from a study of T cell responses to AZD1222 COVID-19 vaccine (dated by TCRdb to the early 2020s). Concerning the study at large: Because spike-specific TCR depth and breadth did not differ between the two schedules, AZD1222 recipients who got a second dose at roughly 4 weeks were pooled with those who got a second dose at roughly 12 weeks. TCR sequencing was performed for approximately 240 trial participants, of whom roughly 200 were given two doses of AZD1222 and some 25 were given two doses of MenACWY control vaccine. Trial participants were enrolled by age into subgroups of 18-55, 56-69 and 70-plus years, and roughly 160, 29 and 62 TCR-sequenced participants, respectively, were included in these subgroups. On the study overall, not on this receptor specifically: Vaccine-associated CD4 TCRs spanned the whole spike protein, with dominant responses in regions 160-218 and 743-854. Epitopes outside the regions mutated in the B.1.351 and B.1.1.7 variants were reportedly recognized by nearly half of the unique spike-specific TCRs. The 56-69-year group was small, and its depth increase did not reach significance, likely because of low power. A significant rise in spike-specific TCR breadth and depth was observed after two AZD1222 doses relative to day 0 and relative to MenACWY recipients. Conclusions about previously exposed vaccinees are limited because only a handful of AZD1222 recipients were SARS-CoV-2 seropositive at baseline. Most participants were white British and females outnumbered males, and the authors suggested that clonal diversity may have been underestimated. Because no samples from the day 14 peak response were available, repertoires could be characterized only after the peak T cell response.

V is cut back by 4 bases and J by 1 base, with 12 bases in the junction unmatched. The CDR1 and CDR2 encoded by the germline V gene are SGHTA and FQGNSA. From the cysteine up to the phenylalanine, the CDR3 has a length of 17 residues. The CDR3 DNA has 51 bases and is translated from base 1. The CDR3 regions of human TCRbeta chains were analyzed by immunosequencing. In the source study's methods: Repertoire TCRs were checked for matches against a reference library of SARS-CoV-2-specific TCRs that had been generated using the MIRA antigen-specificity platform. Breadth was defined as the fraction of unique TCRs that were SARS-CoV-2-associated. Depth was defined as the fraction of total T cells that were SARS-CoV-2-associated. Each spike-specific TCR was assigned to its reactive spike region and to a CD4 or CD8 class using the MIRA data. Log10-transformed breadth and depth values were compared by one-way ANOVA with Sidak's multiple comparisons tests. Drawn from immuneACCESS, this table holds only the in-frame rearrangements with V and J called that TCRdb kept. Clones are partly lost; checked studies trace under half to an unresolved V gene and leave the rest unexplained. V, J and clone size are those of that table, while D and trimming were read from the DNA. This sample gives fewer than 45,000 clones in total; 70% to 90% of them show up just once. The top ten clones comprise 5.5% to 8% of the sample.

What this sample's time point label stands for: baseline before first vaccination. The vaccinee samples were drawn from two UK trials, COV001 and COV002, one of which was a single-blind randomized controlled phase 2/3 trial testing AZD1222 (ChAdOx1 nCoV-19) in healthy adults. For TCRbeta chain sequencing, PBMC samples were collected from trial participants at day 0 and at day 28 after the second dose. The material sequenced was peripheral blood, taken on day 0 of AZD1222 vaccination. This TCR came from an adult in good health. The chain is assembled from TRBV7-2 and TRBJ2-7, and TRBD1 matches 8 of the central bases. The CDR3 is CASSWTASGQGSYEQYF. The nucleotides are TGTGCCAGCAGCTGGACCGCATCCGGACAGGGATCCTACGAGCAGTACTTC. Extended through the reference TRBV7-2 and TRBJ2-7 proteins, this CDR3 yields the full variable domain: GAGVSQSPSNKVTEKGKDVELRCDPISGHTALYWYRQSLGQGLEFLIYFQGNSAPDKSGLPSDRFSAERTGGSVSTLTIQRTQQEDSAVYLCASSWTASGQGSYEQYFGPGTRLTVT.